This T cell receptor beta chain emerged from a study of a mutant IDH1 vaccine in newly diagnosed glioma. Study at large: In weeks 1, 3, 5, 7, 11, 15, 19 and 23, patients were immunized, eight times in all. Either 4-6 weeks after radiotherapy alone or alongside temozolomide, vaccination was begun. Before enrollment, patients got radiotherapy alone, temozolomide alone, or mostly the combination. Findings of the study overall: Pseudoprogression apparently tracked independently of changes in top peripheral T cell clonotypes.

The table came from immunoSEQ multiplex PCR; TCRdb's copy has only in-frame clones and leaves some out. The sample holds approximately 82,000 clones, approximately 85% seen once. Described time point: week 23, last vaccination. Alongside topical imiquimod, each dose of vaccine comprised 300 ug of mutant IDH1 20-mer peptide. This CDR3 is built from 15 residues. V lost 5 bases, J lost 4 bases, and 17 bases lay in between. Germline V gene lookup returns CDR1 PRHDT and CDR2 FYEKMQ (reference sequence). As concerns this clone: Its antigen is unidentified.

The sequence derives from a woman aged 45-59 years with glioma. The chain employs TRBV13 and TRBJ2-5; D may be TRBD1 or TRBD2 (5 bases each). The sample was PBMCs, taken from a glioma patient whose treatment included an IDH1 peptide vaccine. CDR3 protein: CASSPSGRDGETQYF. The CDR3 DNA follows: TGTGCCAGCAGCCCGTCCGGCAGGGACGGAGAGACCCAGTACTTC.